One T cell receptor beta chain is described in this entry. Germline CDR1 SGHRS, CDR2 YFSETQ. The CDR3 consists of 15 residues. After removal of 4 bases from V and 2 bases from J, the junction contained 7 bases not matched to a gene. The sample comes from a study of T cell changes during pregnancy in multiple sclerosis. Method: immunoSEQ multiplex PCR; TCRdb's copy keeps in-frame clones and lacks some. The sample has some 49,000 clones, around 87% seen once. The V call is TRBV5-1, the J call TRBJ2-7; 9 bases are a match to TRBD1. The TCR sequence derives from a female donor in good health, enrolled as a control in a pregnancy study. The specimen was peripheral blood, collected after pregnancy. This CDR3 reads CASSEPGQGTYEQYF. Here the CDR3 DNA reads TGCGCCAGCAGCGAGCCGGGACAGGGAACCTACGAGCAGTACTTC.